This T cell receptor (beta chain) is drawn from a study of response to subunit inactivated influenza vaccine (dated by TCRdb to 2017 to 2018). Study-wide context: Deep quantitative T cell receptor repertoire profiling was used in the study to track responses to a trivalent subunit inactivated influenza vaccine.

Library creation used RT-PCR. This sample was sequenced with an Illumina HiSeq 2500. Starting from the raw public reads, TCRdb applied fastp trimming at Q25, assembled clones with MiXCR and retained in-frame beta chains. When rows share a CDR3 protein, they turn into one entry using the most common DNA and genes. The sample data list around 600,000 distinct CDR3 sequences, and 11% of these were observed just once. Clones ranked in the top ten supply approximately 11% of the sample. With respect to this clonotype: What this receptor recognizes is not known. Per-base quality was not reported, and no clone a single base away is much larger than it.

The CDR3 contains 12 residues, cysteine and phenylalanine counted. The entry retains the CDR3 DNA only, 36 bases that are in frame from base 1. Trimming costs V 6 bases and J 4 bases, and their ends lie 8 bases apart. General conclusions and limits of the study: The authors proposed that each seasonal influenza vaccination may bring in only a limited number of new T cells.

The same specimen was also included in a second study, on T cells expressing NK-cell markers. The second source states: The TCR beta cDNA libraries were made using 5'RACE template switching, a step that added both a universal primer site and unique molecular identifiers. Three sorted T-cell subsets (CD3+CD56+NKG2C+, CD3+CD56+NKG2C- and CD3+CD56-NKG2C+) from fewer than 10 donors had their TCR beta-chain repertoires profiled. Among the eight sequenced donors, seven were HCMV-seropositive and one was HCMV-seronegative. To restrict sorting to alphabetaTCR-expressing T cells, an anti-gammadeltaTCR antibody was added in several experiments. For several donors, the dominant CD3+CD56+NKG2C+ clonotypes were among the top 10 CD8+ clonotypes and accounted for about 1.0-7.5% of CD8+ T cells. Those dominant clonotypes were again the most abundant among CD3+CD56-NKG2C+ cells in a handful of donors, at about 28.3-60.1%. Whether the expanded NKG2C-expressing T cell clones were specific for HCMV antigens was left unclear. Randomly selected healthy volunteers, three men and five women, were used as the eight sequenced donors. A commercial ELISA kit detecting HCMV-specific IgG in serum was used to determine HCMV serostatus. Peripheral blood mononuclear cells were isolated from blood by Ficoll density gradient centrifugation. For roughly six donors, bulk peripheral blood T-cell repertoires were additionally sequenced from unsorted PBMC. Synthesis of cDNA was primed from the TCR beta constant segment and was followed by two consecutive PCR amplification steps. The libraries were sequenced on Illumina HiSeq 2000/2500, MiSeq or NextSeq, producing 2 x 150 bp reads. MIGEC handled demultiplexing of the reads and grouping by UMI, while MiTCR was used to assemble and quantify clonotypes. To remove erroneous sequences, TCR cDNA sequences were retained only when supported by two or more reads. The tcR package was used for downstream repertoire analysis, with clonotypes matched between fractions based on CDR3 nucleotide sequence plus V segment. VDJmatch was used to annotate antigen specificity against VDJdb, with one amino acid substitution allowed in CDR3.

Sequencing was performed on PBMCs from blood, taken on the day of vaccination. The chain is made from TRBV12-3 or TRBV12-4 and TRBJ2-3, with the D gene too uncertain to name. The receptor's source is a man between 45 and 60 years old who received an inactivated influenza vaccine. Donor details come from another sample of the same person, matched by shared clones. The CDR3 here reads CASSQLPDTQYF. The DNA sequence is as follows: TGTGCCAGCAGCCAACTCCCAGATACGCAGTATTTT.